The present entry profiles one T cell receptor beta chain with its context. The target antigen is unknown. The identical CDR3 is also encoded by other nucleotide sequences in the sample. Method: immunoSEQ multiplex PCR; TCRdb's copy keeps in-frame clones and lacks some. The sample has under 2,500,000 clones, more than 90% seen once. All donors were Caucasian adults living in Nashville, Tennessee. The CDR3 consists of 11 residues. Trimming took off 6 bases at V and 6 bases at J, with 6 bases between the two ends. Germline V gene lookup returns CDR1 MNHEY and CDR2 SVGAGI. These data originate in a study of shared clonotypes between healthy human individuals. Study observations and caveats: Only a few donors were included, so the genetic and exposure-history diversity represented was limited. Large depth notwithstanding, sorted-subset sequencing proved incomplete by rarefaction. Larger estimated richness was generally recorded for naive subsets relative to memory subsets.

The chain carries TRBV6-5 and TRBJ2-1; D remains ambiguous. The clonotype was recovered from a young man in good health. Material: naive CD4+ T cells sorted from blood. Documented subset: CD45RA+ positively selected. This CDR3 is CASSRSNEQFF. The CDR3 region has the DNA TGTGCCAGCAGCCGCTCCAATGAGCAGTTCTTC.